These 2 T cell receptor beta chains originate from one sample sequenced in a study of blood T cell repertoires in COVID-19. Only in-frame clones appear in the TCRdb table, and some are missing; sequencing was by immunoSEQ multiplex PCR. The sample records 250,000 or so clones, 87% being singletons. The sample consisted of PBMCs or T cells enriched from blood (not recorded which). These TCRs come from a man aged 25-45 years who had recovered from COVID-19.

The chain employs TRBV6-5 and TRBJ1-3; TRBD1 is a possible D gene (5 bases). This CDR3 contains 14 residues. The V gene lost 3 bases and the J gene lost 6 bases, with 12 bases spanning the gap. Germline V gene lookup returns CDR1 MNHEY and CDR2 SVGAGI. CDR3 sequence: CASSYSGRENTIYF. CDR3 in DNA: TGTGCCAGCAGTTATTCGGGCAGGGAAAACACCATATATTTT.

J is TRBJ2-5 and V is TRBV25-1, with 11 bases lining up with TRBD2. Losses at the gene ends were 2 bases for V and 5 bases for J; bases not matched to a gene: 10. Germline loops: CDR1 MGHDK, CDR2 SYGVNS. This CDR3 contains 17 residues. The CDR3 is CASSERMIAGGRETQYF. CDR3 DNA sequence: TGTGCCAGCAGTGAAAGGATGATAGCGGGGGGGCGGGAGACCCAGTACTTC.